One and the same sample provided the 32 T cell receptor beta chains below, sequenced in a study of blood T cell repertoires in COVID-19. Clones were read by immunoSEQ multiplex PCR, and TCRdb kept only the in-frame ones, dropping some. The sample yields about 250,000 clones, about 89% seen once. Source material: PBMCs or T cells enriched from blood (not recorded which). The receptors derive from a young woman who had recovered from COVID-19.

CDR3 coding DNA: TGTGCCAGCAGATGGGGCGGGACGTACACCGGGGAGCTGTTTTTT. Protein: CASRWGGTYTGELFF. The chain couples TRBV28 to TRBJ2-2, with D maybe TRBD2 (6 bases). V shed 6 bases and J shed 3 bases, with 14 bases lying between them. This CDR3 has 15 amino acids. Looked up from germline, CDR1 is MDHEN and CDR2 is SYDVKM.

This chain connects TRBV2 to TRBJ2-7; D may be TRBD1 (5 bases). The germline V gene encodes CDR1 SNHLY and CDR2 FYNNEI. This CDR3 comprises 14 residues. Trimming shortened V by 4 bases and J by 3 bases, and 13 bases separated the two germline ends. This chain's CDR3 is CASSVSQARYEQYF. The CDR3 DNA reads as TGTGCCAGCAGTGTCTCACAGGCCCGCTACGAGCAGTACTTC. Full variable domain (remainder filled in from reference TRBV2 and TRBJ2-7): EPEVTQTPSHQVTQMGQEVILRCVPISNHLYFYWYRQILGQKVEFLVSFYNNEISEKSEIFDDQFSVERPDGSNFTLKIRSTKLEDSAMYFCASSVSQARYEQYFGPGTRLTVT.

The chain employs TRBV12-5 and TRBJ2-7, with D maybe TRBD1 (5 bases). The germline gives CDR1 LGHNT, CDR2 FRNRAP. This CDR3 is 13 amino acids long. Trimming removed 9 bases from V and 5 bases from J, with 17 bases in between. The CDR3 bases are TGTGCTAGACGGACGTGGGGCGGCCACGAGCAGTACTTC. Amino acids: CARRTWGGHEQYF.

The CDR3 sequence is CASSVGQGTTEAFF. The CDR3 DNA sequence: TGTGCCAGCAGCGTAGGACAGGGGACAACTGAAGCTTTCTTT. V gene TRBV9 combines with J gene TRBJ1-1; 8 nucleotides line up with TRBD1. This CDR3 has 14 amino acids. Germline V lookup: CDR1 SGDLS, CDR2 YYNGEE. The V gene end was trimmed by 0 bases and the J gene end by 5 bases; junction bases not matched to a gene: 3.

This chain joins TRBV27 and TRBJ2-7; D is ambiguous. Germline loops: CDR1 MNHEY, CDR2 SMNVEV (reference sequence). The V and J ends lost 5 bases and 1 base respectively, with 3 bases between them. This CDR3 spans 11 amino acids. Here the CDR3 reads CASSLSYEQYF. CDR3 bases: TGTGCCAGCAGTCTTTCCTACGAGCAGTACTTC.

This chain connects TRBV3-1 (or the pseudogene TRBV3-2) to TRBJ1-1; D is unclear. The CDR3 totals 13 residues. Trimming took off 4 bases at V and 1 base at J, with 7 bases between the two ends. From germline, CDR1 is LGHDT and CDR2 YNNKEL (reference sequence). In DNA, the CDR3 is TGTGCCAGCAGCCTGACACAGAACACTGAAGCTTTCTTT. Protein product: CASSLTQNTEAFF.

This clone turned up a few times. J is TRBJ1-3 and V is TRBV15; 7 bases are a match to TRBD1. There are 14 residues in the CDR3. The trim removed 4 bases at V and 3 bases at J, leaving 3 bases unmatched. Looked up from germline, CDR1 is LNHNV and CDR2 is YYDKDF (reference sequence). The CDR3 DNA sequence: TGTGCCACCAGCATAGGGGGCTTTGGAAACACCATATATTTT. This encodes CATSIGGFGNTIYF.

The chain employs TRBV27 and TRBJ1-2; D is possibly TRBD1 (5 bases). The V gene's germline CDR1 is MNHEY and CDR2 SMNVEV (reference sequence). V lost 3 bases to trimming and J lost 4 bases, with 15 bases between them. The CDR3 has 15 amino acids. CDR3 DNA sequence: TGTGCCAGCAGTTTGGGGGGAGCCCGCGTCTATGGCTACACCTTC. This encodes CASSLGGARVYGYTF.

The chain couples TRBV13 to TRBJ2-1; 10 nucleotides match TRBD2. The V gene's germline CDR1 is PRHDT and CDR2 FYEKMQ (reference sequence). The CDR3 runs 15 residues. V lost 5 bases to trimming and J lost 5 bases; unmatched junction nucleotides: 6. The CDR3 here is CASSHGLADNNEQFF. The CDR3, as DNA: TGTGCCAGCAGCCACGGACTAGCGGATAACAATGAGCAGTTCTTC.

The chain uses TRBV7-6 and TRBJ2-7; 9 nucleotides match TRBD2. Germline assignment: CDR1 SGHVS and CDR2 FNYEAQ. The ends lost 5 bases at V and 3 bases at J; junction bases unmatched: 11. The CDR3 contains 16 residues. The CDR3 spells CASSEGGGRAHYEQYF. The CDR3 DNA reads TGTGCCAGCAGCGAGGGAGGCGGGAGGGCCCACTACGAGCAGTACTTC.

The chain couples TRBV11-3 to TRBJ2-1, with 10 bases that match TRBD2. Germline lookup yields CDR1 SGHNT and CDR2 YENEEA. V shed 4 bases, J shed 3 bases, and the junction held 3 bases outside the gene matches. The CDR3 runs 15 residues. The CDR3 nucleotides are TGTGCCAGCAGCTCTGAGCGGGAGGGCTACAATGAGCAGTTCTTC. Protein: CASSSEREGYNEQFF. Based on the CDR3 plus reference TRBV11-3 and TRBJ2-1, the full variable domain is EAGVVQSPRYKIIEKKQPVAFWCNPISGHNTLYWYLQNLGQGPELLIRYENEEAVDDSQLPKDRFSAERLKGVDSTLKIQPAELGDSAVYLCASSSEREGYNEQFFGPGTRLTVL.

The J gene is TRBJ2-3, the V gene TRBV28, with 9 positions matching TRBD1. This CDR3 spans 15 amino acids. Germline-derived CDR1 and CDR2 are MDHEN and SYDVKM. Trimming cost V 4 bases and J 2 bases; bases outside gene matches: 4. CDR3 in amino acids: CASSSGQGNTDTQYF. Written as DNA, the CDR3 is TGTGCCAGCAGTTCGGGACAGGGAAACACAGATACGCAGTATTTT.

The V and J genes are TRBV6-4 and TRBJ2-3; no firm D call. Germline V gene data show CDR1 as MRHNA and CDR2 as SNTAGT. Trimming took off 4 bases at V and 0 bases at J, with 14 bases between the two ends. This CDR3 spans 16 amino acids. This chain's CDR3 is CASSGSSTPSTDTQYF. CDR3 bases: TGTGCCAGCAGTGGATCTTCTACTCCTAGCACAGATACGCAGTATTTT.

The table lists this clone with a count of one. V and J are TRBV15 and TRBJ2-5; the match to TRBD2 covers 9 bases. V trimming: 0 bases; J trimming: 7 bases; junction bases outside the gene matches: 9. CDR3 size: 16 residues. Germline lookup yields CDR1 LNHNV and CDR2 YYDKDF (reference sequence). The CDR3 region has the DNA TGTGCCACCAGCAGAGAGGGTAGCGGGAGCTTGGGGACCCAGTACTTC. Residues: CATSREGSGSLGTQYF. The whole variable domain, filled in from reference TRBV15 and TRBJ2-5, reads DAMVIQNPRYQVTQFGKPVTLSCSQTLNHNVMYWYQQKSSQAPKLLFHYYDKDFNNEADTPDNFQSRRPNTSFCFLDIRSPGLGDTAMYLCATSREGSGSLGTQYFGPGTRLLVL.

This chain connects TRBV21-1 to TRBJ1-1; TRBD1, the D gene given by the table, was not confirmed from the DNA. TRBV21-1 is tagged as a pseudogene. The CDR3 totals 14 residues. The CDR3 bases are TGTGCCAGCAGCCCAGGCCCACAGGGGGCTGAAGCTTTCTTT. It yields the protein CASSPGPQGAEAFF.

The J gene is TRBJ2-1, the V gene TRBV6-1; 9 bases line up with TRBD2. Germline V CDR1 and CDR2: MNHNS, SASEGT. J was trimmed by 10 bases and V by 2 bases; bases with no gene match: 9. This CDR3 contains 15 residues. CDR3 protein: CASSESRRGGGEQFF. CDR3 nucleotide sequence: TGTGCCAGCAGTGAATCTCGGCGGGGGGGCGGGGAGCAGTTCTTC.

This clone appeared a single time. V usage is TRBV2 and J usage is TRBJ1-2; TRBD1 matches at 9 bases. V lost 4 bases and J lost 0; bases outside the gene matches: 9. The CDR3 loop spans 17 amino acids. Germline V CDR1 and CDR2: SNHLY, FYNNEI. DNA of the CDR3: TGTGCCAGCAGTGGTTGGACAGGGGTGGAAGCTAACTATGGCTACACCTTC. As protein: CASSGWTGVEANYGYTF.

The chain employs TRBV28 and TRBJ1-5; TRBD1 matches 10 bases. The CDR3 length is 16 residues. Per germline, CDR1 MDHEN and CDR2 SYDVKM. Trimming removed 8 bases from V and 3 bases from J; junction bases left unmatched: 10. CDR3 loop: CASCYRGQGYNQPQHF. The CDR3 DNA is TGTGCCAGCTGCTACCGGGGACAGGGGTACAATCAGCCCCAGCATTTT.

The rearrangement links TRBV19 to TRBJ1-2; D might be TRBD1 (6 bases). The CDR3 is 16 residues long. The germline V gene has CDR1 LNHDA and CDR2 SQIVND (reference sequence). Trimming cost V 6 bases and J 5 bases, with 22 bases left between them. CDR3 region: CASSKGGGQGIYGYTF. The CDR3, as DNA: TGTGCCAGTAGCAAGGGGGGAGGGCAGGGCATATATGGCTACACCTTC.

The chain combines TRBV18 with TRBJ2-7; 10 bases map to TRBD2. Germline CDR1 and CDR2: KGHSH and LQKENI. V trimming: 6 bases; J trimming: 3 bases; junction bases outside the gene matches: 8. The CDR3 length is 15 residues. The DNA of the CDR3 is TGTGCCAGCTCCCCAAGGGCTAGCGGGGGCTACGAGCAGTACTTC. It translates to CASSPRASGGYEQYF.

This chain uses TRBV7-9 with TRBJ1-2; unclear D gene. Trimming cost V 7 bases and J 8 bases, with 14 bases left between them. CDR1 is SEHNR, CDR2 FQNEAQ, per germline (reference sequence). The CDR3 contains 12 residues. The CDR3 DNA is TGTGCCAGCACCCCGGGAAGGGCAGGCTACACCTTC. It yields the protein CASTPGRAGYTF. Full variable domain (outside the CDR3, taken from reference TRBV7-9 and TRBJ1-2): DTGVSQNPRHKITKRGQNVTFRCDPISEHNRLYWYRQTLGQGPEFLTYFQNEAQLEKSRLLSDRFSAERPKGSFSTLEIQRTEQGDSAMYLCASTPGRAGYTFGSGTRLTVV.

This clone showed up just once. This chain joins TRBV27 and TRBJ2-7, with 7 bases identical to TRBD2. Per the germline V gene, CDR1 is MNHEY and CDR2 is SMNVEV (reference sequence). This CDR3 contains 14 residues. The V and J ends lost 5 bases and 2 bases, in that order; junction bases with no gene match: 6. CDR3 bases: TGTGCCAGCAGTCCGACCGGGACTACCTACGAGCAGTACTTC. It encodes CASSPTGTTYEQYF.

The J gene is TRBJ2-7, the V gene TRBV4-3; no clear D. Per germline, CDR1 LGHNA and CDR2 YSLEER. The CDR3 is 13 amino acids. V lost 1 base, J lost 2 bases, and 6 bases lay in between. The CDR3, as DNA: TGCGCCAGCAGCCAAGGACAAACCTACGAGCAGTACTTC. It specifies CASSQGQTYEQYF.

V is TRBV19 and J is TRBJ2-5, with D unresolved. Between the trimmed V and J ends, which lost 3 bases and 4 bases, there was a span of 9 bases. Germline V gene sequence: CDR1 LNHDA, CDR2 SQIVND (reference sequence). The CDR3 extends over 13 amino acids. The CDR3 spells CASSIGRLETQYF. CDR3 DNA sequence: TGTGCCAGTAGTATCGGTCGCCTAGAGACCCAGTACTTC.

This clone was observed a few times. CDR3 amino acids: CAISDLRGGSGNTIYF. The DNA for the CDR3 is TGTGCCATCAGTGATCTCCGCGGCGGCTCTGGAAACACCATATATTTT. This chain joins TRBV10-3 and TRBJ1-3; D not certain. Trimming removed 3 bases at V and 0 bases at J, with 12 bases between. Germline-derived CDR1 and CDR2 are ENHRY and SYGVKD. The CDR3 has 16 residues.

The V and J genes are TRBV7-2 and TRBJ2-5; D possibly corresponds to TRBD1 (5 bases). Germline lookup yields CDR1 SGHTA and CDR2 FQGNSA. V lost 2 bases, J lost 3 bases, and 10 bases lay in between. This CDR3 comprises 14 residues. CDR3 loop: CASSLRGREETQYF. The CDR3, as DNA: TGTGCCAGCAGCTTAAGGGGCAGGGAAGAGACCCAGTACTTC.

The CDR3 here is CASSPGELSNQPQHF. Written as DNA, the CDR3 is TGTGCCAGCAGCCCGGGGGAATTAAGCAATCAGCCCCAGCATTTT. The J gene is TRBJ1-5, the V gene TRBV28, with D possibly matching TRBD1 (5 bases). CDR1 is MDHEN and CDR2 is SYDVKM in the germline V gene. The germline V and J ends were trimmed by 6 bases and 1 base, with 13 bases remaining between them. The CDR3 is 15 amino acids.

The chain links TRBV7-9 to TRBJ1-3; D perhaps matches TRBD1 (6 bases). This CDR3 is built from 14 residues. Per the germline V gene, CDR1 is SEHNR and CDR2 is FQNEAQ (reference sequence). V lost 4 bases, J lost 2 bases, and 9 bases lay in between. The CDR3 DNA sequence: TGTGCCAGCAGCTCACAGGGTGCTGGAAACACCATATATTTT. Translation gives CASSSQGAGNTIYF.

The gene calls are TRBV4-2 and TRBJ2-3, with unresolved D. The V gene lost 0 bases and the J gene lost 2 bases, with 3 bases spanning the gap. The CDR3 spans 13 residues. Germline assignment: CDR1 LGHNA and CDR2 YNFKEQ. The DNA for the CDR3 is TGTGCCAGCAGCCAAGATCACACAGATACGCAGTATTTT. This sequence encodes CASSQDHTDTQYF.

In the case of this clone: Other DNA sequences from this sample encode an identical CDR3 as well. The CDR3 sequence is CASSMGQGNQPQHF. The CDR3 region has the DNA TGTGCCAGTAGTATGGGGCAGGGCAATCAGCCCCAGCATTTT. This chain links TRBV19 with TRBJ1-5; perhaps TRBD1 as D (5 bases). Germline V lookup: CDR1 LNHDA, CDR2 SQIVND (reference sequence). This CDR3 comprises 14 residues. Trimming removed 3 bases from V and 2 bases from J, with 8 bases in between.

The V gene is TRBV7-2, the J gene TRBJ1-4; unclear D gene. Germline V gene data show CDR1 as SGHTA and CDR2 as FQGNSA. Trimming left V 1 base short and J 1 base short, with 10 bases between. CDR3 length: 16 residues. The CDR3: CASSLGLWVTNEKLFF. In DNA, the CDR3 is TGTGCCAGCAGCTTAGGACTGTGGGTAACTAATGAAAAACTGTTTTTT.

This clone was recorded once. CDR3 nucleotides: TGTGCCACCAGACCGGGACTAGCGGGAGGGTATGAAGAGACCCAGTACTTC. Its protein is CATRPGLAGGYEETQYF. The rearrangement joins TRBV15 to TRBJ2-5; 16 nucleotides line up with TRBD2. CDR1 is LNHNV and CDR2 is YYDKDF in the germline V gene (reference sequence). V gave up 6 bases and J gave up 3 bases; unmatched junction bases: 7. CDR3 length equals 17 residues. Variable domain in full (rest from reference TRBV15 and TRBJ2-5): DAMVIQNPRYQVTQFGKPVTLSCSQTLNHNVMYWYQQKSSQAPKLLFHYYDKDFNNEADTPDNFQSRRPNTSFCFLDIRSPGLGDTAMYLCATRPGLAGGYEETQYFGPGTRLLVL.